These T cell receptor beta chains were read from a single sample in a study of blood T cell repertoires in COVID-19. Sequencing used immunoSEQ multiplex PCR; TCRdb keeps in-frame clones, though not all of them. The table includes 250,000 to 350,000 clones, about 88% detected once. Sequences were obtained from peripheral blood. These receptors were collected from a woman aged 55 to 70 with acute or convalescent COVID-19. Both conserved end residues are part of each CDR3. D genes are given only for firm matches.

>TRBJ1-5|20|NA|TRBV27
TGTGCCAGCAGTTTAGGCACCGGCTCGGACAGTGTTTATAGCAATCAGCCCCAGCATTTT
CASSLGTGSDSVYSNQPQHF
>TRBJ2-7|13|NA|TRBV9
TGTGCCAGCAGCGCCGGAGTAAGGTACGAGCAGTACTTC
CASSAGVRYEQYF
>TRBJ1-1|15|TRBD1|TRBV19
TGTGCCAGTAGTATTTCACGACAGGGGAACACTGAAGCTTTCTTT
CASSISRQGNTEAFF
>TRBJ1-4|15|TRBD1|TRBV7-9
TGTGCCAGCAGCAACCCGACAGGGTTTGTTGAAAAACTGTTTTTT
CASSNPTGFVEKLFF
>TRBJ1-3|16|NA|TRBV5-1
TGCGCCAGCAAACCCGCCGGGGTCAGTCAAGGAAACACCATATATTTT
CASKPAGVSQGNTIYF
>TRBJ1-6|12|NA|TRBV27
TGTGCCAGCGGACTCATTGGTTCACCCCTCCACTTT
CASGLIGSPLHF
>TRBJ1-2|13|TRBD1|TRBV30
TGTGCCTGGGCGGGACAGGGTAACTATGGCTACACCTTC
CAWAGQGNYGYTF
>TRBJ1-1|14|NA|TRBV6-1
TGTGCCAGCAGTGAAGGGGGGGGGAACACTGAAGCTTTCTTT
CASSEGGGNTEAFF
>TRBJ2-5|16|NA|TRBV29-1
TGCAGCGTTGTCGGGCTGGCAGACAGTCTCCAAGAGACCCAGTACTTC
CSVVGLADSLQETQYF
>TRBJ1-1|15|TRBD1|TRBV28
TGTGCCAGCAGCCGACGAGGGACAGGGGTCACTGAAGCTTTCTTT
CASSRRGTGVTEAFF